This note documents a single T cell receptor beta chain sequence. Its antigen remains unidentified. Base-call qualities are not available, and no considerably larger clone is one nucleotide away. The CDR3 runs 14 residues from the cysteine to the phenylalanine. Only CDR3 DNA remains: 42 bases, in frame from the first base. Based on the germline V gene (reference sequence), the CDR1 and CDR2 sequences are MNHEY and SMNVEV. V drops 7 bases and J drops 3 bases, leaving 15 bases in between. The data originate from a study of patients and donors after allogeneic stem cell transplantation (dated by TCRdb to the early 2020s). The library was built by means of RT-PCR. The run used a NextSeq 550. Clones were called with MiXCR by TCRdb after fastp trimmed the public reads at Q25, and only in-frame beta chains were retained. Each entry is one CDR3 protein sequence, shown with its most common DNA and genes. The sample table contains around 90,000 distinct CDR3 sequences; only one count was recorded for roughly 52% of them. More than 55% of the sample is held by the ten biggest clonotypes.

The TCR sequence derives from a human donor who was either an allogeneic HSCT recipient or a stem cell or donor lymphocyte infusion donor (not recorded which). It is not recorded whose cells these are; they may come from a transplant donor. Sequenced input: blood, either unsorted or a sorted T cell fraction (not recorded which). The chain is assembled from TRBV27 and TRBJ1-2, and TRBD1 may be the D gene, going by 6 matching bases. The encoded CDR3 is CASTTRAGDYGYTF. The sequence in DNA is TGTGCCAGCACTACTCGGGCAGGGGACTATGGCTACACCTTC.